This TCR beta chain derives from a study of T cells in localized non-small cell lung cancer. This CDR3 is built from 15 residues. The germline CDR1 and CDR2 sequences are SGHNT and YENEEA. J gave up 3 bases and V 5 bases, and 7 bases lay outside the gene matches. Overall study findings and caveats: Maximal T cell clonality occurred in uninvolved adjacent lung, with tumor ranking below it.

Remarks on this clone: Its target is unknown.

The table came from immunoSEQ multiplex PCR; TCRdb's copy has only in-frame clones and leaves some out. This sample carries about 2,300 clones, approximately 31% of them seen once, and the ten largest clones take roughly a quarter. The TCR originated in a man between 35 and 75 years old with stage I lung adenocarcinoma. Sample: normal lung tissue next to the tumor, taken before any cancer treatment. The chain recombines TRBV11-3 with TRBJ2-7; 10 bases map to TRBD1. The CDR3 DNA reads TGTGCCAGCAGCCGCCGGACAGGGGGGTACTACGAGCAGTACTTC. This sequence encodes CASSRRTGGYYEQYF.